Included here is one T cell receptor (beta chain) sequence, with context. The CDR3 extends over 15 amino acids. The J segment lost 1 base and the V segment lost 4 bases, leaving 3 bases of the junction unmatched. Germline V gives CDR1 SGHRS, CDR2 YFSETQ. Sample treatment: randomized to nivolumab then ipilimumab (arm A) or the reverse (arm B). This sample stems from a study of sequential checkpoint blockade in melanoma. Study background: After both sequences, patients received maintenance nivolumab.

Using immunoSEQ multiplex PCR, the repertoire was profiled, and TCRdb retains in-frame clones only, with some absent. The sample includes about 11,000 clones, about 26% of them seen just once. The TCR originated in a human donor with melanoma. V and J are TRBV5-1 and TRBJ2-3; TRBD2 matches 10 bases. The specimen comprised tumor tissue (inferred from file names), sampled from a patient given nivolumab and ipilimumab in sequence. The CDR3 loop reads CASSQGLARTDTQYF. CDR3 DNA sequence: TGCGCCAGCAGCCAGGGACTAGCGCGCACAGATACGCAGTATTTT.